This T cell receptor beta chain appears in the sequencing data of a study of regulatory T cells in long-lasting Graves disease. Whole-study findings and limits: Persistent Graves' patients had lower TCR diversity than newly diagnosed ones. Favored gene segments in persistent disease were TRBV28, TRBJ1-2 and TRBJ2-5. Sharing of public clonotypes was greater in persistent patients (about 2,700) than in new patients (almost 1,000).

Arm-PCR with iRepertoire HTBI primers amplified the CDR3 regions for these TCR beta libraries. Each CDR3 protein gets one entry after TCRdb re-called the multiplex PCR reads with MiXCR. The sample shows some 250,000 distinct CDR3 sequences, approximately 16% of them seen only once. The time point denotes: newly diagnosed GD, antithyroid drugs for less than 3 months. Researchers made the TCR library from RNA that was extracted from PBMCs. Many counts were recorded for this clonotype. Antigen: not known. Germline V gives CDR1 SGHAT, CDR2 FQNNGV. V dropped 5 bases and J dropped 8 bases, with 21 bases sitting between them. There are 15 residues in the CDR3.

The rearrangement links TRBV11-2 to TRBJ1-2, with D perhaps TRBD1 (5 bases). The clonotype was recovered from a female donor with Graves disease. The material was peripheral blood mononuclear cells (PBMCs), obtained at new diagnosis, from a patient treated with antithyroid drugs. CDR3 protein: CASSATWAGVQGYTF. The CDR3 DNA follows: TGTGCCAGCAGCGCCACCTGGGCGGGGGTACAGGGCTACACCTTC.